These T cell receptor beta chains were read from a single sample in a study of blood T cell repertoires in COVID-19. The protocol was immunoSEQ multiplex PCR, while the TCRdb copy is restricted to in-frame clones and leaves out a portion. The sample yields 110,000 to 150,000 clones, roughly 79% seen once. The sequencing sample was made of peripheral blood. The source is a man aged 50-59 years with active or convalescent COVID-19. CDR3s include the opening cysteine and the closing phenylalanine or tryptophan. The order of the fields is clone size, V gene, J gene, D gene, CDR3 DNA, CDR3 protein. D genes are given only for firm matches. Not every row has a clone size; where given, it reads once, few, many or a size class.

>.|TRBV12-3/TRBV12-4|TRBJ2-5|TRBD2
TGTGCCAGCAGTTCGGGAGGAGAGACCCAGTACTTC
CASSSGGETQYF
>.|TRBV19|TRBJ1-4|.
TGTGCCAGTAGTATAGGAGGGTTTGAAAAACTGTTTTTT
CASSIGGFEKLFF
>.|TRBV19|TRBJ2-7|TRBD1
TGTGCCAGTACCTTTCCCAGGGGGCTACCCCTCGAGCAGTACTTC
CASTFPRGLPLEQYF
>few|TRBV19|TRBJ2-1|.
TGTGCCAGTAGTAGGGGTAGGGCGGGACCGTACAATGAGCAGTTCTTC
CASSRGRAGPYNEQFF
>.|TRBV29-1|TRBJ2-3|TRBD2
TGCAGCGCGGGGGGAGTGGAGCGCGTTACGCAGTATTTT
CSAGGVERVTQYF
>few|TRBV27|TRBJ1-5|.
TGTGCCAGCAGTTTGGGGCTTAATCAGCCCCAGCATTTT
CASSLGLNQPQHF
>.|TRBV12-3/TRBV12-4|TRBJ1-5|.
TGTGCCAGCAGTCCGCCAGGGTTCCAGCCCCAGCATTTT
CASSPPGFQPQHF
>few|TRBV20-1|TRBJ1-1|.
TGCACGAGGGTCAGGAACACTGAAGCTTTCTTT
CTRVRNTEAFF
>.|TRBV19|TRBJ1-4|TRBD1
TGTGCCAGTAGTGACGGGACAGGGGGCGGTGAAAAACTGTTTTTT
CASSDGTGGGEKLFF
>.|TRBV28|TRBJ1-3|TRBD1
TGTGCCAGCAGTTTACTTCCGGGACAGGCACGAAACACCATATATTTT
CASSLLPGQARNTIYF
>.|TRBV5-1|TRBJ2-2|TRBD1
TGCGCCAGCAGCTTCCGGACAGGGGGGCGCTCCGGGGAGCTGTTTTTT
CASSFRTGGRSGELFF
>.|TRBV28|TRBJ2-2|TRBD1
TGTGCCAGCGGGAGACAGGGCAGCACCGGGGAGCTGTTTTTT
CASGRQGSTGELFF
>.|TRBV20-1|TRBJ2-1|.
TGCAGTGCGCTAGCGAAATATGAGCAGTTCTTC
CSALAKYEQFF
>.|TRBV19|TRBJ1-1|.
TGTGCCAGTAGTATACTGGGGGGGAAGGGTGAAGCTTTCTTT
CASSILGGKGEAFF
>.|TRBV10-3|TRBJ1-2|.
TGTGCCATCAGTGACCCCCTCGGGGGTGGCTATGGCTACACCTTC
CAISDPLGGGYGYTF
>.|TRBV7-3|TRBJ2-1|TRBD1
TGTGCCAGCAGCCCTAGGGACAGGGGCAATGAGCAGTTCTTC
CASSPRDRGNEQFF
>.|TRBV27|TRBJ2-1|TRBD2
TGTGCCAGCAGTGCCCAGGTAGCGGGAGGTAGAAATGAGCAGTTCTTC
CASSAQVAGGRNEQFF
>.|TRBV2|TRBJ2-3|.
TGTGCCAGCAGTGAAGAGACTATCGCCCTCACAGATACGCAGTATTTT
CASSEETIALTDTQYF
>.|TRBV6-4|TRBJ2-1|TRBD2
TGTGCCACCCACCCGCTAGCGGAGCGCTACAATGAGCAGTTCTTC
CATHPLAERYNEQFF
>.|TRBV9|TRBJ1-5|.
TGTGCCAGCAGCGAAGGGGTAGGACAGCCCCAGCATTTT
CASSEGVGQPQHF
>.|TRBV7-9|TRBJ2-5|TRBD2
TGTGCCAGCAGCTTAGGACTAGCGGGGGAAACCCAGTACTTC
CASSLGLAGETQYF
>.|TRBV9|TRBJ1-4|.
TGTGCCAGCAGCGCCCCGGCCGGGGACACAGAACGTGAAAAACTGTTTTTT
CASSAPAGDTEREKLFF
>.|TRBV11-2|TRBJ1-6|.
TGTGCCAGCAGCTCCCGTCAGAATTCACCCCTCCACTTT
CASSSRQNSPLHF
>.|TRBV4-1|TRBJ2-2|TRBD2
TGCGCCAGCAGCCAAGAAGCTCGGGAGCGGGAGTCGGCCGGGGAGCTGTTTTTT
CASSQEARERESAGELFF
>.|TRBV6-8|TRBJ2-3|.
TGTGCCAGCAGTTACCTACCAGATACGCAGTATTTT
CASSYLPDTQYF
>.|TRBV27|TRBJ2-1|TRBD2
TGTGCCAGCAGTTCCATAGCGGGAGGCAGGTACAATGAGCAGTTCTTC
CASSSIAGGRYNEQFF
>.|TRBV28|TRBJ2-7|TRBD1
TGTGCCAGCAGTCTACTCCGGGACAGCTCCTACGAGCAGTACTTC
CASSLLRDSSYEQYF
>once|TRBV29-1|TRBJ2-3|.
TGCAGCGTTGGTCTAGGTGTCACAGATACGCAGTATTTT
CSVGLGVTDTQYF
>.|TRBV5-1|TRBJ2-7|TRBD1
TGCGCCAGCAGCTGGACAGGGGACACCTACGAGCAGTACTTC
CASSWTGDTYEQYF
>.|TRBV28|TRBJ2-1|TRBD2
TGTGCCAGCAGAAAGGGACTAGCGGGAGGCAATGAGCAGTTCTTC
CASRKGLAGGNEQFF
>.|TRBV2|TRBJ2-1|.
TGTGCCAGCAGTGAGGCTCAGCGCCCTTACTATCGAAGTGAGCAGTTCTTC
CASSEAQRPYYRSEQFF
>.|TRBV19|TRBJ2-5|TRBD2
TGTGCCAGTAGTATAGACTCCGCCAGCGGGAGGGCCCGGAGAGAGACCCAGTACTTC
CASSIDSASGRARRETQYF
>.|TRBV14|TRBJ2-2|TRBD1
TGTGCCAGTAGGGACAGAGGGGACACCGGGGAGCTGTTTTTT
CASRDRGDTGELFF